This is a list of T cell receptor beta chains from one sample in a study of response to subunit inactivated influenza vaccine. MiXCR, applied by TCRdb to the RT-PCR reads, yields one record per CDR3 protein. The sample shows approximately 730,000 distinct CDR3 sequences, approximately 15% of them seen only once. The source material was PBMCs from blood, sampled less than 15 days before vaccination. The receptor source for this set is a man in his forties or fifties who received an inactivated influenza vaccine. CDR3s include the opening cysteine and the closing phenylalanine or tryptophan. A D gene is named only where the DNA matches it firmly. The size field is filled for only some rows; it gives once, few, many or a size class.

>-|TRBV7-8|TRBJ2-6|-
CASSPRPWTRSSGANVLTF
TGTGCCAGCAGCCCTAGACCTTGGACACGAAGCTCTGGGGCCAACGTCCTGACTTTC
>-|TRBV10-3|TRBJ1-5|-
CAISEATQSPQHF
TGTGCCATCAGTGAGGCGACTCAATCGCCCCAGCATTTT
>-|TRBV20-1|TRBJ2-1|TRBD2
CSANSLAGGGVVYNEQFF
TGCAGTGCTAACTCCCTAGCGGGAGGGGGGGTTGTCTACAATGAGCAGTTCTTC
>many|TRBV29-1|TRBJ2-2|-
CSVEDINTGELFF
TGCAGCGTTGAGGACATAAACACCGGGGAGCTGTTTTTT
>few|TRBV6-1|TRBJ2-3|-
CASSGERGFTDTQYF
TGTGCCAGCAGTGGAGAACGGGGATTCACAGATACGCAGTATTTT
>-|TRBV18|TRBJ2-1|-
CASSPQSNQFF
TGTGCCAGCTCACCCCAGAGCAATCAGTTCTTC
>many|TRBV5-1|TRBJ2-7|TRBD2
CASSLTSATYEQYF
TGCGCCAGCAGCTTGACTAGCGCAACCTACGAGCAGTACTTC
>-|TRBV20-1|TRBJ2-5|-
CSARLQGWDGQYF
TGCAGTGCTAGACTGCAGGGCTGGGATGGCCAGTACTTC
>-|TRBV15|TRBJ2-5|-
CATSRGTGTYQETQYF
TGTGCCACCAGCAGAGGAACAGGGACCTACCAAGAGACCCAGTACTTC
>-|TRBV2|TRBJ2-2|-
CASSDQWETGELFF
TGTGCCAGCAGTGACCAGTGGGAGACCGGGGAGCTGTTTTTT
>many|TRBV5-1|TRBJ2-1|TRBD2
CASSRLAGGPSSYNEQFF
TGCGCCAGCAGTAGGCTAGCGGGGGGGCCAAGCTCCTACAATGAGCAGTTCTTC
>-|TRBV20-1|TRBJ2-3|TRBD2
CSAILAGGGTDTQYF
TGCAGTGCTATCCTAGCGGGAGGCGGCACAGATACGCAGTATTTT
>few|TRBV9|TRBJ2-3|TRBD1
CASSILAGQASDTQYF
TGTGCCAGCAGCATCCTAGCCGGACAGGCATCAGATACGCAGTATTTT
>-|TRBV12-3/TRBV12-4|TRBJ1-2|-
CASSLFAGRNYGYTF
TGTGCCAGCAGTTTGTTTGCAGGGCGAAACTATGGCTACACCTTC
>few|TRBV18|TRBJ1-6|-
CASSPSTRGVNSPLHF
TGTGCCAGCTCACCGAGTACTCGGGGGGTGAATTCACCCCTCCACTTT
>few|TRBV4-1|TRBJ1-2|-
CASSQDPGAHGYTF
TGCGCCAGCAGCCAAGATCCAGGGGCCCATGGCTACACCTTC